This TCR beta chain was retrieved from a study of shared clonotypes between healthy human individuals. Across the whole study: The cohort comprised a couple of women and a few men. Their ages spanned 18 to 49 years. CD4 naive cells filled three plates per donor, CD4 memory three, CD8 naive two and CD8 memory one.

On this clone: What it recognizes is unknown. This specimen includes other DNA sequences encoding the same CDR3.

The germline V and J ends were trimmed by 0 bases and 2 bases, with 5 bases remaining between them. The length of the CDR3 is 13 residues. Germline values: CDR1 SGHRS, CDR2 YFSETQ. Study-wide results and limits: Clonotypes shared by all four sorted-subset donors had higher generation probabilities than non-shared clonotypes.

Selected positively for CCR7 and CD45RO-negative, naive CD8 cells excluded terminally differentiated effector memory CD45RA+ cells. Repertoires were generated with immunoSEQ multiplex PCR, while TCRdb's copy carries only in-frame clones and drops some. This table has around 2,000,000 clones, roughly 94% appearing once. The clonotype originates from a man younger than 35 in good health. J is TRBJ1-1 and V is TRBV5-1; unclear D gene. The sequenced sample was naive CD8+ T cells sorted from blood. The CDR3 here is CASSLGENTEAFF. CDR3 nucleotides: TGCGCCAGCAGCTTGGGGGAAAACACTGAAGCTTTCTTT.